Sequencing of this T cell receptor (beta chain) was carried out in a study of blood T cell repertoires in COVID-19. Across the study: Acute and convalescent COVID-19 specimens originated in the United States, Italy and Spain. PBMCs, B-cell-depleted T cells, or T cells provided the cDNA or gDNA that made up the material.

In the source study's methods: By means of reference gene primer amplification, nucleated cell counts were estimated. TCRdb's copy holds only in-frame clones and misses some; the assay was immunoSEQ multiplex PCR. Clonal size and the V and J genes are those of that table, whereas D and trimming came from the DNA. The table has about 62,000 clones, 70% to 90% seen once. Germline CDR1 is SGHDT and CDR2 is YYEEEE. The CDR3 extends over 19 amino acids. V gave up 0 bases and J gave up 0 bases; unmatched junction bases: 12. The V gene is TRBV5-6, the J gene TRBJ1-1; 9 positions match TRBD1. The specimen sequenced was peripheral blood. The sequence was obtained from a woman at least 80 years old with acute or convalescent COVID-19. CDR3 residues: CASSLGFPGQGGLNTEAFF. The CDR3, as DNA: TGTGCCAGCAGCTTGGGCTTTCCGGGACAGGGAGGCCTGAACACTGAAGCTTTCTTT.